This TCR beta chain was identified in a study of brain T cells in children with intractable seizures. Study results and caveats: Absence of clones before surgery may stem from lower sequencing depth. Patients' HCMV serostatus was unknown; virus specificity rests on CDR3 similarity alone.

Note on this clone: What it binds is not known.

Time point in this sample: blood from clinic visit 5 months post-surgery; TSC patient then seizure free. Surgery cases with the highest brain T cell transcript signatures were chosen for sequencing. Pre-surgery treatment included at least one anti-epileptic drug. The germline gives CDR1 MNHEY, CDR2 SMNVEV (reference sequence). The CDR3 is 12 amino acids. V lost 6 bases and J 6 bases, leaving 10 bases between the germline ends. TCRdb's copy holds only in-frame clones and misses some; the assay was immunoSEQ multiplex PCR. Here the sample spans about 340,000 clones, roughly 93% being singletons. The clonotype comes from a boy under three years old with tuberous sclerosis and intractable seizures. The chain is built from TRBV27 and TRBJ2-3; unclear D gene. The source material was peripheral blood, sampled roughly 5 months after surgery. The DNA of the CDR3 is TGTGCCAGCAGCTCTTATTTGGATACGCAGTATTTT. Translation: CASSSYLDTQYF.